The 25 T cell receptor beta chains listed next were all sequenced from one sample in a study of neurological immune-mediated disorders. A single record per CDR3 protein comes from TCRdb applying MiXCR to the 5' RACE reads. The repertoire includes approximately 85,000 distinct CDR3 sequences, under 4.5% of them detected once, and 5% to 6% sits in the top ten. As for time point: longitudinal time-point 3. The sequenced sample was PBMCs. The source of these receptors is a woman in her sixties with multiple sclerosis.

This clonotype was counted many times. V and J are TRBV15 and TRBJ2-5, with TRBD2 matching 7 bases. Looked up from germline, CDR1 is LNHNV and CDR2 is YYDKDF (reference sequence). This CDR3 has 15 amino acids. Trimming took 5 bases from V and 5 from J; bases not matched to a gene: 11. The CDR3 DNA sequence: TGTGCCACCAGCGGAAGACTAGCCCTGTGGGAGACCCAGTACTTC. Protein sequence: CATSGRLALWETQYF.

At least ten counts were recorded for this clonotype. This sequence joins TRBV20-1 and TRBJ1-5; D not certain. V dropped 3 bases and J dropped 4 bases, with 10 bases sitting between them. CDR3 length: 13 amino acids. Germline V gene data show CDR1 as DFQATT and CDR2 as SNEGSKA (reference sequence). DNA of the CDR3: TGCAGTGCTAGGAGGGATGGGAATCAGCCCCAGCATTTT. Translation: CSARRDGNQPQHF.

This clonotype was recorded at least ten times. This chain links TRBV20-1 with TRBJ2-1, with 13 bases aligning to TRBD2. The V and J ends lost 4 bases and 4 bases, in that order; junction bases with no gene match: 7. The length of the CDR3 is 16 residues. Germline assignment: CDR1 DFQATT and CDR2 SNEGSKA (reference sequence). CDR3 residues: CSATPGLAGLYNEQFF. CDR3 DNA sequence: TGCAGTGCTACCCCGGGACTAGCGGGGCTATACAATGAGCAGTTCTTC.

This clonotype was counted at least ten times. This chain uses TRBV5-1 with TRBJ1-1, with TRBD1 identical over 9 bases. The V segment lost 4 bases and the J segment 7 bases; nucleotides outside the gene matches: 11. The CDR3 is made up of 15 amino acids. Germline V CDR1 and CDR2: SGHRS, YFSETQ. The CDR3 DNA reads TGCGCCAGCAGCACCGGGACAGGGCTCGGATTTGAAGCTTTCTTT. Residues: CASSTGTGLGFEAFF.

This clonotype appeared many times. The genes are TRBV5-6 and TRBJ2-1; possibly TRBD1 for D (6 bases). Trimming pared 5 bases from V and 1 base from J, leaving 13 bases between. CDR3 length equals 15 residues. Germline CDR1 and CDR2: SGHDT and YYEEEE. The CDR3 DNA sequence: TGTGCCAGCAGACGGGACAAAAGATCCTACAATGAGCAGTTCTTC. It specifies CASRRDKRSYNEQFF. The variable domain in full, completed from reference TRBV5-6 and TRBJ2-1, reads DAGVTQSPTHLIKTRGQQVTLRCSPKSGHDTVSWYQQALGQGPQFIFQYYEEEERQRGNFPDRFSGHQFPNYSSELNVNALLLGDSALYLCASRRDKRSYNEQFFGPGTRLTVL.

In its sample, this clonotype was seen many times. This may be a read error: a much more frequent sequence differs by one nucleotide. V usage is TRBV5-1 and J usage is TRBJ2-7, with 9 positions matching TRBD1. J was trimmed by 0 bases and V by 3 bases; bases with no gene match: 13. The CDR3 has 18 residues. Per germline, CDR1 SGHRS and CDR2 YFSETQ. The chain's CDR3 is CASSSRRTGGKVSYEQYF. The CDR3 DNA follows: TGCGCCAGCAGCTCCCGACGAACAGGGGGCAAAGTCTCCTACGAGCAGTACTTC.

This clonotype came up many times. The rearrangement uses TRBV12-3 or TRBV12-4 and TRBJ2-5, with 7 bases fitting TRBD1. CDR3 length: 14 amino acids. Unmatched junction bases numbered 7, after V lost 5 bases and J lost 4 bases. The CDR3 here is CASSPTGITETQYF. The CDR3 bases are TGTGCCAGCAGTCCGACAGGGATAACAGAGACCCAGTACTTC.

This clonotype was recorded many times. The V gene is TRBV20-1, the J gene TRBJ2-7, with 9 positions matching TRBD1. The CDR3 runs to 14 residues. V was clipped by 5 bases and J by 8 bases; unmatched bases: 13. Germline CDR1 and CDR2: DFQATT and SNEGSKA (reference sequence). Here the CDR3 reads CSARTGTGNGKQYF. The CDR3 region has the DNA TGCAGTGCTCGGACCGGGACAGGGAATGGTAAGCAGTACTTC.

This clonotype was detected many times. The chain links TRBV20-1 to TRBJ1-3; D unresolved. This CDR3 has 17 residues. In germline, CDR1 is DFQATT, CDR2 SNEGSKA (reference sequence). The ends were cut back, 0 bases at V and 0 bases at J, with 15 bases in the middle. The CDR3 DNA reads as TGCAGTGCTAGAGATCTCATGGGCCCTCTCTCTGGAAACACCATATATTTT. It is translated as CSARDLMGPLSGNTIYF.

This clonotype has a handful of counts. The chain combines TRBV15 with TRBJ1-2; D unresolved. The V end lost 1 base, the J end lost 2 bases, and 8 bases lay between the germline ends. The length of the CDR3 is 14 residues. Germline CDR1 and CDR2: LNHNV and YYDKDF (reference sequence). The CDR3 nucleotides are TGTGCCACCAGCAGAGGAGACGGAAACTATGGCTACACCTTC. Translated: CATSRGDGNYGYTF.

As for this clonotype: A much larger clone lies a single base off, so this may be a read error. The chain couples TRBV30 to TRBJ2-7; TRBD1 matches 9 bases. J was trimmed by 3 bases and V by 7 bases; bases with no gene match: 4. This CDR3 is built from 12 residues. From germline, CDR1 is GTSNPN and CDR2 SVGIG (reference sequence). CDR3 nucleotides: TGTGCCTCGACAGGGGGGGGCTACGAGCAGTACTTC. Translating gives CASTGGGYEQYF. The whole variable domain, remainder taken from reference TRBV30 and TRBJ2-7, is SQTIHQWPATLVQPVGSPLSLECTVEGTSNPNLYWYRQAAGRGLQLLFYSVGIGQISSEVPQNLSASRPQDRQFILSSKKLLLSDSGFYLCASTGGGYEQYFGPGTRLTVT.

The table lists this clonotype with many counts. This sequence joins TRBV7-2 and TRBJ2-5; TRBD2 might be the D (5 bases). The CDR3 covers 14 residues. Trimming left V 2 bases short and J 7 bases short, with 14 bases between. Looked up from germline, CDR1 is SGHTA and CDR2 is FQGNSA. CDR3 protein: CASSLNRLRGTQYF. CDR3 sequence (DNA): TGTGCCAGCAGCTTAAACCGCCTCCGGGGGACCCAGTACTTC. The whole variable domain, filled in from reference TRBV7-2 and TRBJ2-5, reads GAGVSQSPSNKVTEKGKDVELRCDPISGHTALYWYRQSLGQGLEFLIYFQGNSAPDKSGLPSDRFSAERTGGSVSTLTIQRTQQEDSAVYLCASSLNRLRGTQYFGPGTRLLVL.

This clonotype came up many times. The chain joins TRBV5-5 to TRBJ2-7; 8 positions agree with TRBD1. V dropped 0 bases and J dropped 3; count of bases not matched to a gene: 5. Germline CDR1 SGHKS, CDR2 YYEKEE (reference sequence). The CDR3 runs to 15 residues. The CDR3 spells CASSLEGQAFYEQYF. The DNA of the CDR3 is TGTGCCAGCAGCTTGGAGGGACAGGCGTTCTACGAGCAGTACTTC.

This clonotype came up many times. The chain links TRBV20-1 to TRBJ1-5; D is unresolved. CDR3 length: 14 amino acids. Germline CDR1 DFQATT, CDR2 SNEGSKA (reference sequence). Deletions cut 0 bases from V and 7 bases from J, with 13 bases between. Here the CDR3 DNA reads TGCAGTGCTAGAGATACGGCCGTTTTACAGCCCCAGCATTTT. It specifies CSARDTAVLQPQHF.

This clonotype was counted at least ten times. The chain employs TRBV20-1 and TRBJ2-5; D is uncertain. V was trimmed by 6 bases and J by 4 bases, leaving 21 bases between them. This CDR3 comprises 15 residues. Looked up from germline, CDR1 is DFQATT and CDR2 is SNEGSKA (reference sequence). This CDR3 is CSAELVIGLRETQYF. CDR3 sequence (DNA): TGCAGTGCCGAACTTGTAATAGGGCTGCGAGAGACCCAGTACTTC.

There are many counts of this clonotype. In nucleotides, the CDR3 is TGTGCCAGCAGCTTAGTACTAGTTCCCTACGAGCAGTACTTC. It yields the protein CASSLVLVPYEQYF. This chain joins TRBV7-2 and TRBJ2-7, with D possibly TRBD2 on 5 matching bases. CDR3 size: 14 residues. Germline V CDR1 and CDR2: SGHTA, FQGNSA. The V end lost 1 base, the J end lost 2 bases, and 9 bases lay between the germline ends.

This clonotype showed up many times. The genes are TRBV27 and TRBJ1-2, with a tentative D call TRBD1 (5 bases). This CDR3 comprises 12 residues. In germline, CDR1 is MNHEY, CDR2 SMNVEV (reference sequence). V was clipped by 0 bases and J by 6 bases, with 5 bases between them. CDR3 DNA sequence: TGTGCCAGCAGTTTATCGGGGCATGGCTACACCTTC. Amino acids: CASSLSGHGYTF.

Many counts were recorded for this clonotype. The rearrangement joins TRBV5-1 to TRBJ2-7; perhaps D is TRBD1 or TRBD2 (5 bases each). The germline gives CDR1 SGHRS, CDR2 YFSETQ. With 3 bases removed from V and 7 bases from J, the gap between germline ends came to 20 bases. The CDR3 has 15 amino acids. This chain's CDR3 is CASSSRDGFLGEQYF. CDR3 coding DNA: TGCGCCAGCAGCTCCCGGGACGGTTTCTTGGGGGAGCAGTACTTC.

This clonotype has just a few counts. CDR3 nucleotides: TGTGCCAGCAGTTCCCGACCGGGACAGGGGTACTATGGCTACACCTTC. Protein: CASSSRPGQGYYGYTF. The chain combines TRBV6-1 with TRBJ1-2; 10 nucleotides align to TRBD1. The CDR3 spans 16 residues. Trimming took 5 bases from V and 3 from J; bases not matched to a gene: 9. CDR1 is MNHNS and CDR2 is SASEGT in the germline V gene.

This clonotype was observed at least ten times. The chain is built from TRBV5-1 and TRBJ1-6; the match to TRBD1 covers 8 bases. The CDR3 is 17 residues long. Germline CDR1 and CDR2: SGHRS and YFSETQ. The V gene end was trimmed by 0 bases and the J gene end by 6 bases; junction bases not matched to a gene: 8. This chain's CDR3 is CASSLARTGRSNSPLHF. The CDR3 DNA follows: TGCGCCAGCAGCTTGGCACGGACAGGGAGGAGTAATTCACCCCTCCACTTT.

At least ten counts were recorded for this clonotype. The chain recombines TRBV20-1 with TRBJ1-4; D remains unclear. The CDR3 consists of 14 residues. The V end lost 4 bases, the J end lost 0 bases, and 9 bases lay between the germline ends. Germline values: CDR1 DFQATT, CDR2 SNEGSKA (reference sequence). CDR3 residues: CSAMALATNEKLFF. CDR3 in DNA: TGCAGTGCTATGGCATTGGCAACTAATGAAAAACTGTTTTTT.

This clonotype has a count of ten or more. DNA for the CDR3: TGTGCCAGCAGCATACCGGGGCCCTACGAGCAGTACTTC. Amino acid sequence: CASSIPGPYEQYF. V gene TRBV28 combines with J gene TRBJ2-7; D possibly matches TRBD1 or TRBD2 (5 bases each). The CDR3 totals 13 residues. Trimming cost V 6 bases and J 2 bases, with 11 bases left between them. Germline CDR1 reads MDHEN; CDR2 reads SYDVKM.

In its sample, this clonotype was seen a few times. The CDR3 nucleotides read TGCGCCAGCAGCTTGTGGCCTAGTGAGACCCAGTACTTC. Amino acid sequence: CASSLWPSETQYF. The V call is TRBV5-1, the J call TRBJ2-5, with D unclear. The germline V and J ends were trimmed by 1 base and 5 bases, with 9 bases remaining between them. This CDR3 has 13 residues. Germline V CDR1 and CDR2: SGHRS, YFSETQ.

This clonotype was detected ten times or more. This sequence joins TRBV12-3 or TRBV12-4 and TRBJ1-1, with a tentative D call TRBD1 (5 bases). The germline V and J ends were trimmed by 6 bases and 3 bases, with 14 bases remaining between them. CDR3 length: 14 residues. The CDR3 here is CASRPGPRDTEAFF. In nucleotides, the CDR3 is TGTGCCAGCAGGCCGGGACCAAGGGACACTGAAGCTTTCTTT.

This clonotype appeared many times. V usage is TRBV19 and J usage is TRBJ2-7, with D maybe TRBD1 (6 bases). Germline CDR1 and CDR2: LNHDA and SQIVND (reference sequence). This CDR3 region has 15 residues. V lost 5 bases to trimming and J lost 1 base, with 15 bases between them. The DNA of the CDR3 is TGTGCCAGTAGTCCAGCCGCTACAGGGTCCTACGAGCAGTACTTC. Residues: CASSPAATGSYEQYF.